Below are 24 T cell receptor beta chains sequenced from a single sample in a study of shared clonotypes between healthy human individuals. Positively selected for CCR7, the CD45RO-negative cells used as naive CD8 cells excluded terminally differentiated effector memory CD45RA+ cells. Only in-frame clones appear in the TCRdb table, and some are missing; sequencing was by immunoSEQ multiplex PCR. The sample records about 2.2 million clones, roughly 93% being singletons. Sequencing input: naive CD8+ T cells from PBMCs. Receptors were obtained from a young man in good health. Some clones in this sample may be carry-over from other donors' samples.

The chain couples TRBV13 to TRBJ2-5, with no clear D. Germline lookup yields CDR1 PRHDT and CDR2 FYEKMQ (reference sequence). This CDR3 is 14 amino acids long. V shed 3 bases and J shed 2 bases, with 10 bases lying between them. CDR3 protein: CASSFGPGQETQYF. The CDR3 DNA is TGTGCCAGCAGCTTCGGACCGGGTCAAGAGACCCAGTACTTC.

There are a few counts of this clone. As DNA, the CDR3 is TGTGCCAGCAGTTCGTCAGAGACTGAAGCTTTCTTT. This gives the protein CASSSSETEAFF. The chain joins TRBV25-1 to TRBJ1-1; D gene uncertain. The V end lost 5 bases, the J end lost 5 bases, and 9 bases lay between the germline ends. CDR1 is MGHDK, CDR2 SYGVNS, per germline. The CDR3 runs to 12 residues. Together with reference TRBV25-1 and TRBJ1-1, the CDR3 gives the full variable domain: EADIYQTPRYLVIGTGKKITLECSQTMGHDKMYWYQQDPGMELHLIHYSYGVNSTEKGDLSSESTVSRIRTEHFPLTLESARPSHTSQYLCASSSSETEAFFGQGTRLTVV.

Here the CDR3 DNA reads TGTGCCAGCAGCTCTAGGCAGGCGGTCCACGAGCAGTACTTC. The encoded protein is CASSSRQAVHEQYF. V gene TRBV13 combines with J gene TRBJ2-7, with unresolved D. Trimming pared 4 bases from V and 5 bases from J, leaving 15 bases between. Germline V lookup: CDR1 PRHDT, CDR2 FYEKMQ (reference sequence). The CDR3 runs to 14 residues.

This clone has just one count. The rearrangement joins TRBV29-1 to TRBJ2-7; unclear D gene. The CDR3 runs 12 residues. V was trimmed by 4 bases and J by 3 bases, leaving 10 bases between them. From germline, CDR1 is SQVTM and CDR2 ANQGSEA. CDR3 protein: CSVVSRNYEQYF. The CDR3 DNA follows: TGCAGCGTTGTCAGTAGGAACTACGAGCAGTACTTC.

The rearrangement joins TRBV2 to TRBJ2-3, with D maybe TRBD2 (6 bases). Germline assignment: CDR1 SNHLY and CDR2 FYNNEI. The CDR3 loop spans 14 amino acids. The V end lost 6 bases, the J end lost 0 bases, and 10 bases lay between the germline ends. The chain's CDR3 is CASSVGGSTDTQYF. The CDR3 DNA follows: TGTGCCAGCAGCGTGGGGGGTAGCACAGATACGCAGTATTTT.

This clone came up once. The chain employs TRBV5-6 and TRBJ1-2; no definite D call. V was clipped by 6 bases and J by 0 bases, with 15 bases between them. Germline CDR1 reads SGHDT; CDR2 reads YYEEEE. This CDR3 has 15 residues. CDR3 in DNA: TGTGCCAGCACTAGGGTTCGTCTCTCTAACTATGGCTACACCTTC. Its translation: CASTRVRLSNYGYTF. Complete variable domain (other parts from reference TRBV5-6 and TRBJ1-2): DAGVTQSPTHLIKTRGQQVTLRCSPKSGHDTVSWYQQALGQGPQFIFQYYEEEERQRGNFPDRFSGHQFPNYSSELNVNALLLGDSALYLCASTRVRLSNYGYTFGSGTRLTVV.

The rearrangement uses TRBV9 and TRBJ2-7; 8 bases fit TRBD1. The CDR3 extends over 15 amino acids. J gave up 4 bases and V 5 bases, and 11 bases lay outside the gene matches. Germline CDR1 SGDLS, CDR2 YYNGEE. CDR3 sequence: CASSLGQGKIYEQYF. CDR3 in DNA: TGTGCCAGCAGTCTTGGACAGGGTAAAATTTACGAGCAGTACTTC.

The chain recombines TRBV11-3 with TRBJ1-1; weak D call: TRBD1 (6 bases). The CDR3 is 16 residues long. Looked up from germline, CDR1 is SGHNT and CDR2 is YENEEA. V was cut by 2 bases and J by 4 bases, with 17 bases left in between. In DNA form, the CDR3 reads TGTGCCAGCAGCTTAAGGCCAGGACAGCGGGTCACTGAAGCTTTCTTT. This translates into CASSLRPGQRVTEAFF.

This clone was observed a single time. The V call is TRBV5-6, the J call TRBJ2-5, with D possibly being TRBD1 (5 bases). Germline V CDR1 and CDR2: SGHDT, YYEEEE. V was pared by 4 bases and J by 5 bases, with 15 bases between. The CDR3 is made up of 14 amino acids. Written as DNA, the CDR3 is TGTGCCAGCAGCAGCCGCAGGGAAAGGGAGACCCAGTACTTC. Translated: CASSSRRERETQYF.

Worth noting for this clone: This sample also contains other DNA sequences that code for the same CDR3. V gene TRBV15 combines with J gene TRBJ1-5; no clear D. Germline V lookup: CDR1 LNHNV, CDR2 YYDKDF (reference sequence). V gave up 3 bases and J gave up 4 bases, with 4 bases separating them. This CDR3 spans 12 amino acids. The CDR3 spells CATSSSNQPQHF. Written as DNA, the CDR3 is TGTGCCACCAGCAGTAGTAATCAGCCCCAGCATTTT.

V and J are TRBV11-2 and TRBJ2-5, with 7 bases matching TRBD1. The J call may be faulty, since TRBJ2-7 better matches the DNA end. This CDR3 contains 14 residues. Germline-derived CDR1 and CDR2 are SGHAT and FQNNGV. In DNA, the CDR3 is TGTGCCAGCAGCTTAGATCAGGGGGCCTACGAGCAGTACTTC. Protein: CASSLDQGAYEQYF.

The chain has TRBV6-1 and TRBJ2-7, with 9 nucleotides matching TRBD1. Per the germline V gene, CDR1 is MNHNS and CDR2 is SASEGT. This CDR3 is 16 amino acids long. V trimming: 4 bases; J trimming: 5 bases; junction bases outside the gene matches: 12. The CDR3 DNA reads TGTGCCAGCAGTGCTATAACCCCAGGACAGGGGAACGAGCAGTACTTC. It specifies CASSAITPGQGNEQYF.

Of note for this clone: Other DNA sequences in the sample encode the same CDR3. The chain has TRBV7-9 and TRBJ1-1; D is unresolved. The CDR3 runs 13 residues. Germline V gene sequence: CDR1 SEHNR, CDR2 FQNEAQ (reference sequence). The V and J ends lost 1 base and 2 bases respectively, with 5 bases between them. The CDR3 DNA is TGTGCCAGCAGCTTAGGTCGTAACACTGAAGCTTTCTTT. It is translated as CASSLGRNTEAFF.

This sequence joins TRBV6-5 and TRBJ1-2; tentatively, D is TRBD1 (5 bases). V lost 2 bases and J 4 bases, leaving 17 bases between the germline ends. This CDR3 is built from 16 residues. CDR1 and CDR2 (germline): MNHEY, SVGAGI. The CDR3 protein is CASSYGPGQGFYGYTF. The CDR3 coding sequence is TGTGCCAGCAGTTACGGTCCGGGGCAGGGATTCTATGGCTACACCTTC.

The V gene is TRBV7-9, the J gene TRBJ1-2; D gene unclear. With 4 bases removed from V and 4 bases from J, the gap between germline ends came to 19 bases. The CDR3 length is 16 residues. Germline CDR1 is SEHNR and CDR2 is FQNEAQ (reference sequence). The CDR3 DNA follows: TGTGCCAGCAGCTCAACGAGACGGAGCGCACCCTATGGCTACACCTTC. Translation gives CASSSTRRSAPYGYTF.

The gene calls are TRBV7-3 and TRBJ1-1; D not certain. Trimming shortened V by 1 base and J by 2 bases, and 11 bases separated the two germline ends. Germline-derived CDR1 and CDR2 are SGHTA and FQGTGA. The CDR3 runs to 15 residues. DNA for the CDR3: TGTGCCAGCAGCTTAAGCGGCAGAGCTAACACTGAAGCTTTCTTT. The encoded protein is CASSLSGRANTEAFF.

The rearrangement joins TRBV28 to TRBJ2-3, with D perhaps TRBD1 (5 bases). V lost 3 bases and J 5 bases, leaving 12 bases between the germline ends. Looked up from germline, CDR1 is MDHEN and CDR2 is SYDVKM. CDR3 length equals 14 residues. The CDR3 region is CASSFLGQGDTQYF. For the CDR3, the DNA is TGTGCCAGCAGTTTTCTAGGACAAGGAGATACGCAGTATTTT.

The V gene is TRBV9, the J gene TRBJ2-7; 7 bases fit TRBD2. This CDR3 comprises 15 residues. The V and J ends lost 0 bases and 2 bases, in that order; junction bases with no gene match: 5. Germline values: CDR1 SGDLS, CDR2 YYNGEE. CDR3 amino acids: CASSVETSAAYEQYF. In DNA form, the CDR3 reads TGTGCCAGCAGCGTAGAAACTAGCGCAGCCTACGAGCAGTACTTC.

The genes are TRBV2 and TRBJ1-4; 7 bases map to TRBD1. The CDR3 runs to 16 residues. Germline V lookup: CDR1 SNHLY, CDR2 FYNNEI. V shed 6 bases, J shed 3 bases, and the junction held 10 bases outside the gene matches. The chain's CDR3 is CASSTGQVRPNEKLFF. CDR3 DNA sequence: TGTGCCAGCAGCACAGGACAGGTTCGTCCTAATGAAAAACTGTTTTTT.

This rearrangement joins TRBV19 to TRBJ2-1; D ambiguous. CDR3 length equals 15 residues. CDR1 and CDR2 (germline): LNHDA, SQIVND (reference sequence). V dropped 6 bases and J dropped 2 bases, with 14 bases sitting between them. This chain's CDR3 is CASSDGRPAYNEQFF. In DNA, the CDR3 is TGTGCCAGTAGCGACGGCCGGCCAGCCTACAATGAGCAGTTCTTC.

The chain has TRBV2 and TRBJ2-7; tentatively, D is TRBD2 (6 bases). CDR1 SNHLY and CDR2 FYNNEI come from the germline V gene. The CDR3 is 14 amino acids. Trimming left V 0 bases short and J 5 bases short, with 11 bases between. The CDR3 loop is CASSEAFGGNEQYF. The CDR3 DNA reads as TGTGCCAGCAGTGAAGCCTTCGGAGGGAACGAGCAGTACTTC.

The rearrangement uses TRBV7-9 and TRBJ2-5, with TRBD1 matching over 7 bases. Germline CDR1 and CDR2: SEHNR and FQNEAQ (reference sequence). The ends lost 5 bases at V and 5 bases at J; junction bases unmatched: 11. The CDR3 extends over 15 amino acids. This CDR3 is CASSPQAVRGETQYF. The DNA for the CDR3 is TGTGCCAGCAGCCCCCAGGCGGTCAGGGGGGAGACCCAGTACTTC.

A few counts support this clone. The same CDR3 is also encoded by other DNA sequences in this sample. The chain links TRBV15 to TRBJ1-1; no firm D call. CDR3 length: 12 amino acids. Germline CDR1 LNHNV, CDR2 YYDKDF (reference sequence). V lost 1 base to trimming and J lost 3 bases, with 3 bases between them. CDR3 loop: CATSRGDTEAFF. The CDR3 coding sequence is TGTGCCACCAGCAGAGGGGACACTGAAGCTTTCTTT.

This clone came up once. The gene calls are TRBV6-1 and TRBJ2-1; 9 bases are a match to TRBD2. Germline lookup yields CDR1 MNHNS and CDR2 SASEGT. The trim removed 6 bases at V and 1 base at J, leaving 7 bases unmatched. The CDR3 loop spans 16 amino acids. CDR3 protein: CASREMSGRSYNEQFF. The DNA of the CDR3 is TGTGCCAGCAGGGAAATGAGCGGGAGGTCCTACAATGAGCAGTTCTTC.